Presented here are 22 T cell receptor beta chains from one specimen sequenced in a study of blood T cell repertoires in COVID-19 (dated by TCRdb to 2020 to 2021). Receptor libraries were prepared by the immunoSEQ multiplex PCR assay. TCRdb took this table from immuneACCESS and kept in-frame rearrangements with V and J called. Such tables lack part of the clones; where checked against another copy, unresolved V genes explain under half of the gap, and the rest is unexplained. The sample includes over 75,000 clones, with 80% observed a single time. The ten largest clones represent about 8.7% of the sample. The sequenced sample consisted of peripheral blood. The source of these receptors is a man aged 45-60 years who had recovered from COVID-19.

V gene TRBV25-1 combines with J gene TRBJ2-2, with 7 positions matching TRBD1. The CDR3 is made up of 18 amino acids. The J segment lost 2 bases and the V segment lost 2 bases, leaving 11 bases of the junction unmatched. Germline CDR1 MGHDK, CDR2 SYGVNS. CDR3 sequence (DNA): TGTGCCAGCAGTGAAATGAGGGGGCCCTCGTTTAACACCGGGGAGCTGTTTTTT. It codes for CASSEMRGPSFNTGELFF.

The DNA for the CDR3 is TGTGCCAGCAGCTCCGAGACAGGGGGGAACACTGAAGCTTTCTTT. This codes for CASSSETGGNTEAFF. This sequence joins TRBV7-3 and TRBJ1-1, with TRBD1 matching over 9 bases. This CDR3 comprises 15 residues. Germline V gene sequence: CDR1 SGHTA, CDR2 FQGTGA. The V and J ends lost 4 bases and 1 base, in that order; junction bases with no gene match: 4.

The chain uses TRBV5-1 and TRBJ2-7; D perhaps matches TRBD2 (7 bases). The V gene's germline CDR1 is SGHRS and CDR2 YFSETQ. CDR3 length: 14 amino acids. The germline V and J ends were trimmed by 2 bases and 6 bases, with 15 bases remaining between them. The CDR3 loop reads CASSLPIGGGEQYF. DNA of the CDR3: TGCGCCAGCAGCTTACCCATAGGGGGGGGCGAGCAGTACTTC.

This clone was seen more than once but under ten times. This rearrangement joins TRBV19 to TRBJ2-1; 7 nucleotides match TRBD2. From germline, CDR1 is LNHDA and CDR2 SQIVND (reference sequence). Germline trimming cut 3 bases from V and 2 bases from J; bases unmatched to any gene: 10. The CDR3 totals 17 residues. CDR3 nucleotide sequence: TGTGCCAGTAGTATTGGCGCAGGAGCGGGACCCTACAATGAGCAGTTCTTC. It translates to CASSIGAGAGPYNEQFF.

Only a few counts were recorded for this clone. This chain links TRBV6-6 with TRBJ2-7; D is uncertain. Germline V CDR1 and CDR2: MNHNY, SVGAGI (reference sequence). This CDR3 is built from 14 residues. V lost 4 bases and J 3 bases, leaving 13 bases between the germline ends. In DNA, the CDR3 is TGTGCCAGCAGTTGGCGAGGATCCGACTACGAGCAGTACTTC. It codes for CASSWRGSDYEQYF.

The gene calls are TRBV7-2 and TRBJ2-7; D may be TRBD1 (6 bases). The CDR3 length is 15 residues. V was trimmed by 5 bases and J by 0 bases, leaving 14 bases between them. The germline gives CDR1 SGHTA, CDR2 FQGNSA. CDR3 amino acids: CASSRGHSSSYEQYF. The CDR3 bases are TGTGCCAGCAGCCGGGGACATTCGAGCTCCTACGAGCAGTACTTC. Based on the CDR3 plus reference TRBV7-2 and TRBJ2-7, the full variable domain is GAGVSQSPSNKVTEKGKDVELRCDPISGHTALYWYRQSLGQGLEFLIYFQGNSAPDKSGLPSDRFSAERTGGSVSTLTIQRTQQEDSAVYLCASSRGHSSSYEQYFGPGTRLTVT.

The V gene is TRBV4-1, the J gene TRBJ2-5, with TRBD2 as a possible D gene (6 bases). The ends were cut back, 4 bases at V and 1 base at J, with 10 bases in the middle. Germline values: CDR1 MGHRA, CDR2 YSYEKL. This CDR3 is built from 14 residues. The CDR3 nucleotides read TGCGCCAGCAGCCTAGGAGGGGCCCAAGAGACCCAGTACTTC. Protein sequence: CASSLGGAQETQYF.

The gene calls are TRBV10-3 and TRBJ2-1, with D hard to call. Germline-derived CDR1 and CDR2 are ENHRY and SYGVKD. This CDR3 contains 12 residues. Between the trimmed V and J ends, which lost 5 bases and 8 bases, there was a span of 10 bases. Here the CDR3 reads CAISHSSHEQFF. In DNA, the CDR3 is TGTGCCATCAGTCATAGTAGCCATGAGCAGTTCTTC.

This chain links TRBV6-5 with TRBJ1-3; no clear D. In germline, CDR1 is MNHEY, CDR2 SVGAGI. This CDR3 contains 13 residues. V was shortened by 6 bases and J by 7 bases, with 13 bases between the two germline ends. CDR3 residues: CASSPPGENTIYF. CDR3 DNA sequence: TGTGCCAGCAGCCCCCCCGGGGAGAACACCATATATTTT.

V usage is TRBV11-2 and J usage is TRBJ2-7; 8 positions agree with TRBD1. CDR1 is SGHAT, CDR2 FQNNGV, per germline. Unmatched junction bases numbered 4, after V lost 1 base and J lost 5 bases. The CDR3 runs 14 residues. The CDR3 DNA reads as TGTGCCAGCAGCTTAGCGGCAGGGGGCAACGAGCAGTACTTC. Amino acids: CASSLAAGGNEQYF.

The V and J genes are TRBV6-5 and TRBJ1-2; TRBD1 agrees at 7 bases. CDR3 length equals 15 residues. After removal of 2 bases from V and 2 bases from J, the junction contained 5 bases not matched to a gene. Looked up from germline, CDR1 is MNHEY and CDR2 is SVGAGI. CDR3 in amino acids: CASSYPGQVNYGYTF. CDR3 sequence (DNA): TGTGCCAGCAGTTACCCCGGACAGGTCAACTATGGCTACACCTTC.

The J gene is TRBJ2-1, the V gene TRBV29-1; 11 bases are a match to TRBD2. This CDR3 spans 13 amino acids. V was clipped by 7 bases and J by 7 bases; unmatched bases: 6. CDR1 and CDR2 (germline): SQVTM, ANQGSEA. The CDR3 DNA reads as TGCAGCGGACAACTAGCGGGGGCTAATGAGCAGTTCTTC. The encoded protein is CSGQLAGANEQFF.

V is TRBV6-5 and J is TRBJ2-7; TRBD1 agrees at 10 bases. CDR1 MNHEY and CDR2 SVGAGI come from the germline V gene. This CDR3 has 16 amino acids. The V segment lost 2 bases and the J segment 1 base; nucleotides outside the gene matches: 5. This CDR3 is CASSYAGQGVSYEQYF. The CDR3, as DNA: TGTGCCAGCAGTTACGCCGGACAGGGGGTATCCTACGAGCAGTACTTC.

CDR3 sequence (DNA): TGCGCCAGCAGCTTGGTGGCGGGACAGGGGAATTCACCCCTCCACTTT. Its translation: CASSLVAGQGNSPLHF. The chain joins TRBV5-1 to TRBJ1-6; 10 bases map to TRBD1. The germline V gene has CDR1 SGHRS and CDR2 YFSETQ. The CDR3 runs 16 residues. The J segment lost 7 bases and the V segment lost 0 bases, leaving 4 bases of the junction unmatched.

This chain connects TRBV29-1 to TRBJ1-4, with D tentatively TRBD1 (6 bases). Germline V CDR1 and CDR2: SQVTM, ANQGSEA. This CDR3 has 15 residues. The V end was cut by 2 bases, the J end by 4 bases, with 14 bases between. DNA of the CDR3: TGCAGCGTTGAATTCCCGGACAGCCGTAATGAAAAACTGTTTTTT. Its protein product is CSVEFPDSRNEKLFF.

The chain uses TRBV6-1 and TRBJ2-2; D is perhaps TRBD1 (5 bases). Trimming left V 1 base short and J 5 bases short, with 11 bases between. Germline CDR1 is MNHNS and CDR2 is SASEGT. CDR3 size: 15 residues. The CDR3 region is CASSEERGWTGELFF. The DNA of the CDR3 is TGTGCCAGCAGTGAAGAAAGGGGTTGGACCGGGGAGCTGTTTTTT.

This chain connects TRBV10-3 to TRBJ2-7; possible D gene TRBD1, 6 bases. The germline V and J ends were trimmed by 3 bases and 2 bases, with 8 bases remaining between them. There are 13 residues in the CDR3. CDR1 is ENHRY and CDR2 is SYGVKD in the germline V gene. In nucleotides, the CDR3 is TGTGCCATCAGTGACCCAGGGGCCTACGAGCAGTACTTC. This gives the protein CAISDPGAYEQYF.

V gene TRBV15 combines with J gene TRBJ2-1, with D possibly being TRBD2 (5 bases). This CDR3 has 15 residues. Germline assignment: CDR1 LNHNV and CDR2 YYDKDF (reference sequence). V was pared by 0 bases and J by 2 bases, with 8 bases between. CDR3 sequence: CATSRELATYNEQFF. CDR3 nucleotides: TGTGCCACCAGCAGAGAGCTAGCTACCTACAATGAGCAGTTCTTC.

This clone has only one observation. This chain connects TRBV7-2 to TRBJ2-1; TRBD2 agrees at 9 bases. CDR1 is SGHTA, CDR2 FQGNSA, per germline. Trimming took 6 bases from V and 0 from J; bases not matched to a gene: 3. The CDR3 has 15 amino acids. In nucleotides, the CDR3 is TGTGCCAGCAGTACTAGCGGGTTCTCCTACAATGAGCAGTTCTTC. Translating gives CASSTSGFSYNEQFF.

This clone turned up a few times. The V gene is TRBV7-6, the J gene TRBJ1-4; 7 nucleotides line up with TRBD1. Germline V gene sequence: CDR1 SGHVS, CDR2 FNYEAQ. The CDR3 consists of 13 residues. Trimming cost V 5 bases and J 7 bases; bases outside gene matches: 4. This CDR3 reads CASSRTGGEKLFF. DNA of the CDR3: TGTGCCAGCAGCCGGACAGGCGGTGAAAAACTGTTTTTT.

This chain connects TRBV9 to TRBJ2-2, with D possibly TRBD1 on 5 matching bases. The germline V and J ends were trimmed by 0 bases and 4 bases, with 13 bases remaining between them. The CDR3 has 16 residues. The V gene's germline CDR1 is SGDLS and CDR2 YYNGEE. CDR3 amino acids: CASSVVSQATTGELFF. For the CDR3, the DNA is TGTGCCAGCAGCGTAGTTTCACAGGCGACCACCGGGGAGCTGTTTTTT.

This sequence joins TRBV6-5 and TRBJ2-5; 7 nucleotides align to TRBD1. Unmatched junction bases numbered 7, after V lost 5 bases and J lost 4 bases. CDR1 MNHEY and CDR2 SVGAGI come from the germline V gene. The CDR3 loop spans 14 amino acids. DNA for the CDR3: TGTGCCAGCAGTCCCGAAAGGGGGCGAGAGACCCAGTACTTC. It encodes CASSPERGRETQYF.